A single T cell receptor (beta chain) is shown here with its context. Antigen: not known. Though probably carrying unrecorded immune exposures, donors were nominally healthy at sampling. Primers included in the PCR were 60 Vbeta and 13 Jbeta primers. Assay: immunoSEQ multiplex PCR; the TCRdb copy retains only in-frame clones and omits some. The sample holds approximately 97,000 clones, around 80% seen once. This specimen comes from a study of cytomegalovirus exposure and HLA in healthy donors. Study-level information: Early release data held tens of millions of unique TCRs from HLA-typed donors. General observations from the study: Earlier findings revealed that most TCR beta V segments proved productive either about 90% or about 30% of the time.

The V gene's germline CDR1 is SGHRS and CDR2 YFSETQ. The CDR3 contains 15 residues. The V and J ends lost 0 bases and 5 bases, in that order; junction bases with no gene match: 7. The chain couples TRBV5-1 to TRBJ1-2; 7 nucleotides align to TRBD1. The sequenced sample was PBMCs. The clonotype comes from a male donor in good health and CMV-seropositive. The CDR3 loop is CASSLEGQGGYGYTF. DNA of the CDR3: TGCGCCAGCAGCTTGGAAGGTCAGGGGGGTTATGGCTACACCTTC.